These 20 T cell receptor beta chains originate from one sample sequenced in a study of human T cells and chemical hapten exposure. Time point of the sample: pre-sensitization, week 0. The treatment here: therapeutic diphenylcyclopropenone sensitization with weekly scalp DPC. Each CDR3 protein is one row after TCRdb ran MiXCR on the RACE reads. The data show fewer than 140,000 distinct CDR3 sequences, approximately 12% seen once. The sequences come from whole blood, collected in connection with sensitization to the hapten diphenylcyclopropenone (DPC). These receptors were taken from a woman aged 50 to 60 with alopecia areata. Some clones in this sample may be carry-over from other donors' samples.

This clonotype showed up many times. CDR3 residues: CASSLGSYEQYF. In DNA form, the CDR3 reads TGTGCCAGCAGCTTGGGCAGCTACGAGCAGTACTTC. The V gene is TRBV11-3, the J gene TRBJ2-7; no firm D call. V lost 3 bases, J lost 3 bases, and 6 bases lay in between. The CDR3 contains 12 residues. Per the germline V gene, CDR1 is SGHNT and CDR2 is YENEEA.

The gene calls are TRBV7-2 and TRBJ1-2; TRBD1 matches 7 bases. The V gene's germline CDR1 is SGHTA and CDR2 FQGNSA. CDR3 length: 12 residues. The ends lost 4 bases at V and 7 bases at J; junction bases unmatched: 3. The DNA for the CDR3 is TGTGCCAGCAGCTCTGGGACAGCTGGCTACACCTTC. It translates to CASSSGTAGYTF.

This clonotype was counted ten times or more. Compared with germline, one end of the junction differs, possibly owing to a read error. The chain links TRBV6-2 or TRBV6-3 to TRBJ1-1, with unresolved D. CDR3 size: 13 residues. Germline CDR1 reads MNHEY; CDR2 reads SVGEGT. The DNA for the CDR3 is TGTGCCAGCAGTTCCGAGGCGGGAGTGAAGCTTGTCTTT. It specifies CASSSEAGVKLVF.

The chain combines TRBV5-8 with TRBJ2-7; 9 nucleotides match TRBD1. There are 16 residues in the CDR3. Unmatched junction bases numbered 9, after V lost 2 bases and J lost 3 bases. Germline lookup yields CDR1 SGHTS and CDR2 YDEGEE. CDR3 loop: CASSLRSGQGFYEQYF. CDR3 sequence (DNA): TGTGCCAGCAGCTTAAGGTCCGGACAGGGGTTCTACGAGCAGTACTTC.

This sequence joins TRBV7-9 and TRBJ1-5; 8 positions match TRBD1. V lost 4 bases, J lost 7 bases, and 9 bases stayed unmatched. The CDR3 extends over 15 amino acids. Per germline, CDR1 SEHNR and CDR2 FQNEAQ (reference sequence). The CDR3 sequence: CASSSTGGAWQPQHF. The CDR3 bases are TGTGCCAGCAGCTCCACAGGGGGTGCTTGGCAGCCCCAGCATTTT.

V and J are TRBV12-3 or TRBV12-4 and TRBJ1-4; D is unclear. V gave up 1 base and J gave up 7 bases, with 4 bases separating them. CDR3 size: 12 residues. CDR3 DNA: TGTGCCAGCAGTTTAGTTGCTGAAAAACTGTTTTTT. The encoded protein is CASSLVAEKLFF.

This clonotype has more than one count but fewer than ten. This sequence joins TRBV20-1 and TRBJ2-7; D gene uncertain. CDR1 is DFQATT and CDR2 is SNEGSKA in the germline V gene (reference sequence). The CDR3 has 13 residues. Trimming removed 0 bases at V and 6 bases at J, with 12 bases between. DNA of the CDR3: TGCAGTGCTAGAGATGTCTCCAGCATCGAGCAGTACTTC. This gives the protein CSARDVSSIEQYF.

This clonotype was seen more than once but under ten times. The V gene is TRBV2, the J gene TRBJ1-1; 8 bases fit TRBD1. J lost 6 bases, V lost 6 bases, and 6 bases had no gene match. The CDR3 has 13 amino acids. Germline loops: CDR1 SNHLY, CDR2 FYNNEI. In nucleotides, the CDR3 is TGTGCCAGCAGGGGGACAGGAGTCTCTGAAGCTTTCTTT. Residues: CASRGTGVSEAFF. The whole variable domain, remainder taken from reference TRBV2 and TRBJ1-1, is EPEVTQTPSHQVTQMGQEVILRCVPISNHLYFYWYRQILGQKVEFLVSFYNNEISEKSEIFDDQFSVERPDGSNFTLKIRSTKLEDSAMYFCASRGTGVSEAFFGQGTRLTVV.

A few counts support this clonotype. V gene TRBV24-1 combines with J gene TRBJ2-1, with TRBD2 identical over 13 bases. CDR1 is KGHDR and CDR2 is SFDVKD in the germline V gene. V trimming: 9 bases; J trimming: 5 bases; junction bases outside the gene matches: 9. The CDR3 has 16 residues. The CDR3 DNA reads TGTGCCACCTCGACTAGCGGGAGGAAGTTAGACAATGAGCAGTTCTTC. This gives the protein CATSTSGRKLDNEQFF.

This clonotype was seen a handful of times. J is TRBJ1-2 and V is TRBV7-2, with 9 positions matching TRBD1. This CDR3 spans 14 amino acids. V was clipped by 1 base and J by 8 bases; unmatched bases: 5. CDR1 and CDR2 from the germline V gene are SGHTA and FQGNSA. CDR3: CASSLEGTGSGYTF. In DNA form, the CDR3 reads TGTGCCAGCAGCTTAGAGGGGACAGGGTCAGGCTACACCTTC.

This clonotype was observed a few times. V is TRBV28 and J is TRBJ1-1, with D unclear. The CDR3 spans 12 residues. Germline CDR1 and CDR2: MDHEN and SYDVKM. The V and J ends lost 6 bases and 1 base respectively, with 6 bases between them. DNA for the CDR3: TGTGCCAGCAGGGAGTCGAACACTGAAGCTTTCTTT. Encoded protein: CASRESNTEAFF. The full variable domain, its missing parts supplied by reference TRBV28 and TRBJ1-1, is DVKVTQSSRYLVKRTGEKVFLECVQDMDHENMFWYRQDPGLGLRLIYFSYDVKMKEKGDIPEGYSVSREKKERFSLILESASTNQTSMYLCASRESNTEAFFGQGTRLTVV.

This clonotype was found a few times. The rearrangement uses TRBV6-5 and TRBJ2-5; D perhaps matches TRBD1 (8 bases). The V end was cut by 0 bases, the J end by 4 bases, with 15 bases between. Germline lookup yields CDR1 MNHEY and CDR2 SVGAGI. The CDR3 has 16 amino acids. CDR3 amino acids: CASSYSRQGRGETQYF. The DNA of the CDR3 is TGTGCCAGCAGTTACTCGAGACAGGGGAGGGGAGAGACCCAGTACTTC.

There are a few counts of this clonotype. This chain joins TRBV7-9 and TRBJ1-3; tentatively, D is TRBD1 (5 bases). Germline V gene lookup returns CDR1 SEHNR and CDR2 FQNEAQ (reference sequence). This CDR3 spans 15 amino acids. The V end lost 5 bases, the J end lost 0 bases, and 11 bases lay between the germline ends. The CDR3 sequence: CASSMGPPSGNTIYF. In nucleotides, the CDR3 is TGTGCCAGCAGCATGGGACCCCCCTCTGGAAACACCATATATTTT.

The sample holds one count of this clonotype. V usage is TRBV28 and J usage is TRBJ1-1, with 10 bases that match TRBD1. V shed 4 bases, J shed 4 bases, and the junction held 3 bases outside the gene matches. The CDR3 is made up of 14 amino acids. CDR1 is MDHEN, CDR2 SYDVKM, per germline. The CDR3 spells CASSSGQGSTEAFF. The CDR3 coding sequence is TGTGCCAGCAGTTCGGGACAGGGGAGCACTGAAGCTTTCTTT.

This clonotype was picked up many times. The chain has TRBV11-2 and TRBJ2-7, with 10 nucleotides matching TRBD1. This CDR3 comprises 14 residues. J was trimmed by 2 bases and V by 6 bases; bases with no gene match: 4. Germline-derived CDR1 and CDR2 are SGHAT and FQNNGV. CDR3 amino acids: CASRKGQGPYEQYF. In nucleotides, the CDR3 is TGTGCCAGCAGGAAGGGACAGGGGCCCTACGAGCAGTACTTC.

This clonotype was observed a handful of times. The chain has TRBV5-6 and TRBJ2-1; 12 bases are a match to TRBD2. With V trimmed by 3 bases and J by 7 bases, 8 bases remained unmatched. Germline CDR1 and CDR2: SGHDT and YYEEEE. The CDR3 has 16 residues. Written as DNA, the CDR3 is TGTGCCAGCAGCTGGGGGAGACTAGCGGGAGTGAATGAGCAGTTCTTC. Encoded protein: CASSWGRLAGVNEQFF.

J is TRBJ2-7 and V is TRBV7-9; D is possibly TRBD1 or TRBD2 (6 bases each). Germline loops: CDR1 SEHNR, CDR2 FQNEAQ (reference sequence). The V end lost 6 bases, the J end lost 3 bases, and 24 bases lay between the germline ends. The CDR3 totals 17 residues. The CDR3, as DNA: TGTGCCAGCAGAAGCCCGCGGGGAAACGGACAGCACTACGAGCAGTACTTC. Translation gives CASRSPRGNGQHYEQYF.

This chain joins TRBV5-4 and TRBJ2-3; D remains ambiguous. The CDR3 length is 13 residues. Germline V gene sequence: CDR1 SGHNT, CDR2 YYREEE (reference sequence). V was clipped by 1 base and J by 3 bases, with 6 bases between them. The CDR3 coding sequence is TGTGCCAGCAGCTTGAAGTTGACAGATACGCAGTATTTT. Its protein is CASSLKLTDTQYF.

The CDR3 nucleotides are TGCGCCAGCAGCTTCGGGGGGGAGACCCAGTACTTC. Its protein is CASSFGGETQYF. The genes are TRBV5-1 and TRBJ2-5; TRBD2 aligns across 7 bases. The trim removed 2 bases at V and 5 bases at J, leaving 0 bases unmatched. Germline lookup yields CDR1 SGHRS and CDR2 YFSETQ. The CDR3 covers 12 residues.

This sequence joins TRBV12-3 or TRBV12-4 and TRBJ1-4; the D gene is possibly TRBD1 (5 bases). Trimming removed 5 bases from V and 5 bases from J, with 12 bases in between. The CDR3 has 14 residues. CDR3 residues: CASSPGRGNEKLFF. The CDR3 coding sequence is TGTGCCAGCAGTCCGGGACGGGGGAATGAAAAACTGTTTTTT.